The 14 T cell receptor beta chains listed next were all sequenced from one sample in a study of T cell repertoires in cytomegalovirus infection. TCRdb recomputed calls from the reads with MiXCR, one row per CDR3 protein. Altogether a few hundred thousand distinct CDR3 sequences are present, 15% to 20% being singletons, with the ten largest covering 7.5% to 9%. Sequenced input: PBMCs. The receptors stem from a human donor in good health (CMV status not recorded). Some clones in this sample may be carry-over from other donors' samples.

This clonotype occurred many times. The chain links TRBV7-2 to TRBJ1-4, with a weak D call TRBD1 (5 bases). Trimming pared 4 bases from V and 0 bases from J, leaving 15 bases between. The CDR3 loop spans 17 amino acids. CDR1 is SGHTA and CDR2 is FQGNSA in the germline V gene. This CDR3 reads CASSSTGTVTTNEKLFF. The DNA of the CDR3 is TGTGCCAGCAGCTCGACCGGGACCGTAACAACTAATGAAAAACTGTTTTTT.

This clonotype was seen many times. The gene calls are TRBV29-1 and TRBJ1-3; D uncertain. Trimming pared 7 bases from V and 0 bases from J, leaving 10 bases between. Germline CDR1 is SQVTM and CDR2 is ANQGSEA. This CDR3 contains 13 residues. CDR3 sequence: CSGYKDSGNTIYF. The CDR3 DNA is TGCAGCGGGTACAAGGACTCTGGAAACACCATATATTTT.

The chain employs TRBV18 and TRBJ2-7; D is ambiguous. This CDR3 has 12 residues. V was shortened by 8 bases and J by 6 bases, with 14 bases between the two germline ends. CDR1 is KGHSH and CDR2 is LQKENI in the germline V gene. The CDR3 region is CASTLLLSEQYF. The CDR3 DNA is TGTGCCAGCACACTGTTACTAAGCGAGCAGTACTTC.

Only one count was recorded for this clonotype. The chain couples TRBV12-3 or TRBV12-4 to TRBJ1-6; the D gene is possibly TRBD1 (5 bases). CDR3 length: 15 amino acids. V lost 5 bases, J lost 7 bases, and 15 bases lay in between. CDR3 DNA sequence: TGTGCCAGCAGTCCACGAGGGCGGACAAATTCACCCCTCCACTTT. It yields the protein CASSPRGRTNSPLHF.

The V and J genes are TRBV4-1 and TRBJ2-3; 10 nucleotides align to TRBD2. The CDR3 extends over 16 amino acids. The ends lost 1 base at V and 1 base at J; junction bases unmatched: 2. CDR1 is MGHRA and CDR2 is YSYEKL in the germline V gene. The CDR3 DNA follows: TGCGCCAGCAGCCAAGTCCTAGCGGGGGGCACAGATACGCAGTATTTT. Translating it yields CASSQVLAGGTDTQYF.

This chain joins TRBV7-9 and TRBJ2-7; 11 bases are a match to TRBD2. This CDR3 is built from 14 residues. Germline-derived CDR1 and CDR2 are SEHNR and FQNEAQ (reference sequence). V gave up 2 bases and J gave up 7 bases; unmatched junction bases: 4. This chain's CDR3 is CASSLPGLAAEQYF. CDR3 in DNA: TGTGCCAGCAGCTTACCGGGACTAGCGGCTGAGCAGTACTTC.

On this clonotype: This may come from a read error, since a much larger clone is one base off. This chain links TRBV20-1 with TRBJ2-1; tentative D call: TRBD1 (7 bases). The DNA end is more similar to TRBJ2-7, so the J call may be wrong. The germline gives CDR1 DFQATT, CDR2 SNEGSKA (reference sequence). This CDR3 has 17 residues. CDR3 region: CSARATAGGISYNEQYF. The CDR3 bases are TGCAGTGCTAGAGCGACGGCAGGGGGGATCTCCTACAATGAGCAGTACTTC.

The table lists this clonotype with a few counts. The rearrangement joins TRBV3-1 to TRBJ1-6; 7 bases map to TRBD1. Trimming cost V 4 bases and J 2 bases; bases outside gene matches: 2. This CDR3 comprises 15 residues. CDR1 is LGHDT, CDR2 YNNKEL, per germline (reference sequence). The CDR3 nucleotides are TGTGCCAGCAGCCGGCAGGGGGCCTATAATTCACCCCTCCACTTT. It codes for CASSRQGAYNSPLHF. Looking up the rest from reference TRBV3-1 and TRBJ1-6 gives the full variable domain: DTAVSQTPKYLVTQMGNDKSIKCEQNLGHDTMYWYKQDSKKFLKIMFSYNNKELIINETVPNRFSPKSPDKAHLNLHINSLELGDSAVYFCASSRQGAYNSPLHFGNGTRLTVT.

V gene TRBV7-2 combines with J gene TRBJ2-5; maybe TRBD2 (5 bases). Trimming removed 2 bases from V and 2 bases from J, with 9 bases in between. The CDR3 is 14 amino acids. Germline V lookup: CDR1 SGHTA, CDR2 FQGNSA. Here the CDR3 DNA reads TGTGCCAGCAGCTTATTAGCGAAACAAGAGACCCAGTACTTC. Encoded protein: CASSLLAKQETQYF.

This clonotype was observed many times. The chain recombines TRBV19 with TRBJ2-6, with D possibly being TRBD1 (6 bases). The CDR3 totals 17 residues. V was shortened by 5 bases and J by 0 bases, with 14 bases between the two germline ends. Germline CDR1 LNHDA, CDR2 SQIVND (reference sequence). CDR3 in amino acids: CASSLQGPSSGANVLTF. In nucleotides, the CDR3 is TGTGCCAGTAGTTTACAGGGTCCCAGCTCTGGGGCCAACGTCCTGACTTTC.

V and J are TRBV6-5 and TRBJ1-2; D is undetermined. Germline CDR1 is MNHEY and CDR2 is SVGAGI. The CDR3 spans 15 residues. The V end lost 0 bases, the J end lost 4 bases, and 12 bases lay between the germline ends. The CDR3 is CASSYSTGFLYGYTF. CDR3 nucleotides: TGTGCCAGCAGTTACTCGACCGGGTTTCTCTATGGCTACACCTTC.

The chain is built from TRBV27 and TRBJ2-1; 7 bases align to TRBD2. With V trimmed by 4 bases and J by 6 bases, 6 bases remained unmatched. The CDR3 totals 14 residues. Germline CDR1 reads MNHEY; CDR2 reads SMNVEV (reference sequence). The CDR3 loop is CASSSGLRRNEQFF. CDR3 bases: TGTGCCAGCAGTTCGGGACTAAGGCGCAATGAGCAGTTCTTC.

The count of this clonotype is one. CDR3 sequence: CASSSGGTIYF. In DNA, the CDR3 is TGTGCCAGCAGCTCTGGGGGCACCATATATTTT. The chain employs TRBV2 and TRBJ1-3; D perhaps matches TRBD1 (5 bases). The V end was cut by 6 bases, the J end by 9 bases, with 9 bases between. The germline CDR1 and CDR2 sequences are SNHLY and FYNNEI. The CDR3 consists of 11 residues.

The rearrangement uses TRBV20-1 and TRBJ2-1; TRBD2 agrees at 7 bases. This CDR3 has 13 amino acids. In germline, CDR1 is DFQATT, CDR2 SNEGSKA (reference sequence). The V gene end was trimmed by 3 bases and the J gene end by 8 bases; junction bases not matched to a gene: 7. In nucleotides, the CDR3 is TGCAGTGCTAGTCGGGAGGAGTGGGATGAGCAGTTCTTC. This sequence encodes CSASREEWDEQFF.